This T cell receptor beta chain came from a study of shared clonotypes between healthy human individuals. Findings of the study overall: Naive subsets typically showed greater estimated richness than memory subsets.

Only in-frame clones appear in the TCRdb table, and some are missing; sequencing was by immunoSEQ multiplex PCR. The data hold about 2.3 million clones, with 85% to 95% observed a single time. On this clone itself: No antigen is known for it.

Splitting the CD4+ cells yielded a CD45RA+ naive subset and a CD45RA-negative memory subset. Germline V gives CDR1 LNHDA, CDR2 SQIVND (reference sequence). This CDR3 region has 16 residues. V lost 2 bases, J lost 5 bases, and 9 bases stayed unmatched. Sequencing was done on a sample of naive CD4+ T cells from PBMCs. The sample's subset: CD45RA+ positively selected. This clonotype was obtained from a young man in good health. Some clones in this sample may be carry-over from other donors' samples. The V gene is TRBV19, the J gene TRBJ2-5, with 9 bases fitting TRBD2. This chain's CDR3 is CASSIYTTSGAETQYF. The CDR3 region has the DNA TGTGCCAGTAGTATATACACGACTAGCGGCGCGGAGACCCAGTACTTC.